These T cell receptor beta chains were read from a single sample in a study of shared clonotypes between healthy human individuals. Sequencing used immunoSEQ multiplex PCR; TCRdb keeps in-frame clones, though not all of them. In the table there are millions of clones, approximately 95% of which are singletons. Sequencing was done on a sample of naive CD4+ T cells sorted from blood. Every receptor here comes from a man aged 18 to 29 in good health. The CDR3 runs from the conserved cysteine through the conserved F or W. Fields, in order: J gene, D gene, clone size, V gene, CDR3 protein, CDR3 DNA. D genes are given only for firm matches. Clone size appears in some rows only: once, few, many, or a class for an expanded clone.

TRBJ2-3 NA NA TRBV6-1 CASSEAKGTDTQYF TGTGCCAGCAGTGAAGCAAAGGGGACAGATACGCAGTATTTT
TRBJ2-7 NA NA TRBV15 CATSRDGRGTTYEQYF TGTGCCACCAGCAGAGATGGGAGAGGGACCACCTACGAGCAGTACTTC
TRBJ1-1 NA NA TRBV29-1 CSVKKGISNTEAFF TGCAGCGTTAAGAAGGGGATTTCGAACACTGAAGCTTTCTTT
TRBJ1-2 NA NA TRBV6-1 CASSGPVGGYGYTF TGTGCCAGCAGTGGACCAGTTGGGGGCTATGGCTACACCTTC
TRBJ2-3 NA NA TRBV7-9 CASRMRYTDTQYF TGTGCCAGCAGAATGAGGTACACAGATACGCAGTATTTT
TRBJ2-2 TRBD1 NA TRBV28 CASSLPMGQKNTGELFF TGTGCCAGCAGTTTACCAATGGGACAGAAGAACACCGGGGAGCTGTTTTTT
TRBJ2-3 NA NA TRBV4-2 CASSQVLDTQYF TGTGCCAGCAGCCAAGTGTTAGATACGCAGTATTTT
TRBJ2-7 NA NA TRBV12-2 CASRFSRDSTYEQYF TGTGCAAGTCGCTTCAGCCGCGACAGCACCTACGAGCAGTACTTC
TRBJ1-5 NA NA TRBV2 CASSMTDGNQPQHF TGTGCCAGCAGTATGACAGACGGTAATCAGCCCCAGCATTTT
TRBJ2-7 TRBD2 NA TRBV5-4 CASSSGLDPTFNEQYF TGTGCCAGCAGCTCTGGACTAGATCCCACTTTCAACGAGCAGTACTTC
TRBJ1-3 NA NA TRBV2 CASAKYSGNTIYF TGTGCCAGCGCTAAGTACTCTGGAAACACCATATATTTT
TRBJ2-5 NA NA TRBV5-1 CASSPQRETQYF TGCGCCAGCAGCCCTCAGAGGGAGACCCAGTACTTC
TRBJ2-7 NA NA TRBV19 CASSPLAGQGSYEQYF TGTGCCAGTAGTCCCCTAGCGGGACAGGGCTCCTACGAGCAGTACTTC
TRBJ2-1 NA NA TRBV29-1 CSVATGYNEQFF TGCAGCGTTGCCACCGGATACAATGAGCAGTTCTTC
TRBJ1-1 NA NA TRBV16 CASSQAKPLF TGTGCCAGCAGCCAAGCGAAGCCTCTCTTT
TRBJ2-7 NA NA TRBV10-3 CAISESGGYSEQYF TGTGCCATCAGTGAGTCCGGCGGGTATAGCGAGCAGTACTTC
TRBJ2-1 TRBD1 NA TRBV7-8 CASSFPTGQGMGTFF TGTGCCAGCAGCTTCCCTACAGGACAGGGTATGGGGACGTTCTTC
TRBJ1-2 TRBD1 many TRBV11-2 CASSSVRQGNGYTF TGTGCCAGCAGCTCCGTCAGACAGGGGAATGGCTACACCTTC
TRBJ2-6 TRBD1 NA TRBV29-1 CSVGYAGGSRANVLTF TGCAGCGTTGGTTACGCAGGGGGCTCAAGAGCCAACGTCCTGACTTTC
TRBJ2-1 NA NA TRBV9 CASSVDSSSYNEQFF TGTGCCAGCAGCGTAGACTCGAGCTCCTACAATGAGCAGTTCTTC
TRBJ2-1 TRBD1 NA TRBV6-5 CASSRGQVGNEQFF TGTGCCAGCAGCCGGGGACAGGTTGGGAATGAGCAGTTCTTC
TRBJ2-7 NA NA TRBV30 CAWSDSPLDERYF TGTGCCTGGAGCGACAGCCCGCTTGACGAGCGGTACTTC
TRBJ2-7 TRBD2 NA TRBV7-9 CASSSGLAGGLYEQYF TGTGCCAGCAGCTCAGGACTAGCGGGAGGACTCTACGAGCAGTACTTC
TRBJ2-7 NA NA TRBV28 CASSFGGPDEQYF TGTGCCAGCAGTTTTGGTGGCCCTGACGAGCAGTACTTC
TRBJ2-7 TRBD2 NA TRBV18 CASSRASGGTYEQYF TGTGCCAGCTCCCGAGCTAGCGGAGGGACCTACGAGCAGTACTTC
TRBJ1-2 TRBD1 NA TRBV7-9 CASSLVGDSGYTF TGTGCCAGCAGCTTAGTAGGGGACAGTGGCTACACCTTC
TRBJ2-2 NA NA TRBV11-2 CASSHLGSSTGELFF TGTGCCAGCAGCCACCTCGGCAGCTCCACCGGGGAGCTGTTTTTT